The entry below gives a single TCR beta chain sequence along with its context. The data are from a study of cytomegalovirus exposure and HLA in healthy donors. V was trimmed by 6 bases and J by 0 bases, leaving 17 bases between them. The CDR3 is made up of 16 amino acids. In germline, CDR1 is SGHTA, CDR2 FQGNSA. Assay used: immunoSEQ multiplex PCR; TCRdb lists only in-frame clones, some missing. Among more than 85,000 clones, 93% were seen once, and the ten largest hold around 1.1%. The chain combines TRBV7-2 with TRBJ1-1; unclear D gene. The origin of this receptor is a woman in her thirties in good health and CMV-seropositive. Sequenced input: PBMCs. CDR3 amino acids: CASRRSREHMNTEAFF. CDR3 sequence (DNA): TGTGCCAGCAGGAGATCGAGGGAACATATGAACACTGAAGCTTTCTTT.